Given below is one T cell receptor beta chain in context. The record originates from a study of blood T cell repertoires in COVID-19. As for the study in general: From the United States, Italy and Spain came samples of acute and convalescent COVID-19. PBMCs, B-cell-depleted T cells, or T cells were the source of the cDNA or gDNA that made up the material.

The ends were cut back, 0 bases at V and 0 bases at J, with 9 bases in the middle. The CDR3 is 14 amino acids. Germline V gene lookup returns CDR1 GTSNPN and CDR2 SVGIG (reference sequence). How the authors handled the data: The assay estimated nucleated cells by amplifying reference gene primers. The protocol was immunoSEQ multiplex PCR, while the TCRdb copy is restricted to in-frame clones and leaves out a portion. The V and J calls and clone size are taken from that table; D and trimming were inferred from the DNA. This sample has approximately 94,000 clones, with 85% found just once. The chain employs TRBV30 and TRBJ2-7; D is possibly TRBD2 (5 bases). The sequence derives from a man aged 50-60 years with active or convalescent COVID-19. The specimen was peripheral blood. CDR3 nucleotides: TGTGCCTGGAGTGTACGAGGGAACTCCTACGAGCAGTACTTC. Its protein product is CAWSVRGNSYEQYF.